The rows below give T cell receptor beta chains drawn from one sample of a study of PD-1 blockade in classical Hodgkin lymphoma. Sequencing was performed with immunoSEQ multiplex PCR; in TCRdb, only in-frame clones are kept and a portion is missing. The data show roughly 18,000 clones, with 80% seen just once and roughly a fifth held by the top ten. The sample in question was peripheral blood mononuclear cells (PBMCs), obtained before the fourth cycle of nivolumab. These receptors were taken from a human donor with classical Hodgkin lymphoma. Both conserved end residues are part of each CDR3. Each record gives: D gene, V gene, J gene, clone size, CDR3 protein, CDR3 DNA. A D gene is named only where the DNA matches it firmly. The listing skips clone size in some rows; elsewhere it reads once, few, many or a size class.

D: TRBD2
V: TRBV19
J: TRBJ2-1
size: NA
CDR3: CASSIRFSGGRNEQFF
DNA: TGTGCCAGTAGTATACGGTTTAGCGGGGGCCGCAATGAGCAGTTCTTC

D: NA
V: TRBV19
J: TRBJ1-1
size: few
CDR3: CASTVRGRNTEAFF
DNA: TGTGCCAGTACTGTGAGGGGCAGGAACACTGAAGCTTTCTTT

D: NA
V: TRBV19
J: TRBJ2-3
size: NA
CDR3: CASSADPSTDTQYF
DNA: TGTGCCAGTTCGGCAGACCCTAGCACAGATACGCAGTATTTT

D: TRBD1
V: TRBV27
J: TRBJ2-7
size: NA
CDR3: CASSFGTGGFYEQYF
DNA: TGTGCCAGCAGTTTCGGGACAGGGGGTTTTTACGAGCAGTACTTC

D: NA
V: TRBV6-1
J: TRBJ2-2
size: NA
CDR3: CASRQEGWTGELFF
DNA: TGTGCCAGCAGGCAGGAGGGTTGGACCGGGGAGCTGTTTTTT

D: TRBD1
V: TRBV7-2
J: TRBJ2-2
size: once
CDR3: CASSLGRDRGPGELFF
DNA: TGTGCCAGCAGCTTAGGCCGGGACAGGGGCCCCGGGGAGCTGTTTTTT

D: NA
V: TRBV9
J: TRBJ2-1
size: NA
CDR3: CASRRGGGASGPYNEQFF
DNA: TGTGCCAGCAGGAGAGGGGGGGGCGCGTCTGGGCCCTACAATGAGCAGTTCTTC

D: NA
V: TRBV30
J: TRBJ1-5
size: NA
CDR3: CAWSSLGQPQHF
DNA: TGTGCCTGGAGTTCCCTGGGCCAGCCCCAGCATTTT

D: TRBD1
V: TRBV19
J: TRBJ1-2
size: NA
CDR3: CASSLVAWGGGGYTF
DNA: TGTGCCAGTAGTTTAGTGGCTTGGGGAGGGGGCGGCTACACCTTC

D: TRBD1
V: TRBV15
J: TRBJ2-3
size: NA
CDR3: CATSRGDRSTDTQYF
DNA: TGTGCCACCAGCAGAGGGGACAGAAGCACAGATACGCAGTATTTT

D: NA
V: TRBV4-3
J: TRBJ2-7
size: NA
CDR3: CASSQEIGVPYEQYF
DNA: TGCGCCAGCAGCCAAGAGATCGGGGTCCCCTACGAGCAGTACTTC

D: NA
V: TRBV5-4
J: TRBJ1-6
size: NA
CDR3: CASSLSIRTSRGGYSPLHF
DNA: TGTGCCAGCAGCTTGTCGATCAGAACGTCCCGAGGCGGGTATTCACCCCTCCACTTT

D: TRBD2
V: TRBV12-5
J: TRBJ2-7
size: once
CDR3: CASGLVPSGRALYEQYF
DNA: TGTGCTAGTGGTTTGGTACCCAGCGGGAGGGCCCTATACGAGCAGTACTTC

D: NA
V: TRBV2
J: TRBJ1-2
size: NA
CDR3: CASRGVTGQLDGYTF
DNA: TGTGCCAGCAGGGGGGTGACAGGTCAGCTGGATGGCTACACCTTC

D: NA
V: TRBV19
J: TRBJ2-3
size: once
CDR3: CASSILATDTQYF
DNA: TGTGCCAGTAGTATATTGGCCACAGATACGCAGTATTTT

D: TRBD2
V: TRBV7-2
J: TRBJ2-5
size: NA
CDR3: CASSLGTSSWETQYF
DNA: TGTGCCAGCAGCTTAGGGACTAGCTCCTGGGAGACCCAGTACTTC

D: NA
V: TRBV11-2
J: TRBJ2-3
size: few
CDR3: CASSWEAFTDTQYF
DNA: TGTGCCAGCAGCTGGGAGGCTTTCACAGATACGCAGTATTTT

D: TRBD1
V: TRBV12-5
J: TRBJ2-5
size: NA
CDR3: CASGRTTDRVVGETQYF
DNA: TGTGCTAGTGGCCGTACCACCGACAGGGTGGTAGGGGAGACCCAGTACTTC

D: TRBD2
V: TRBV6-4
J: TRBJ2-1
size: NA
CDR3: CASSVTSGSNEQFF
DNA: TGTGCCAGCAGTGTAACTAGCGGGAGCAATGAGCAGTTCTTC